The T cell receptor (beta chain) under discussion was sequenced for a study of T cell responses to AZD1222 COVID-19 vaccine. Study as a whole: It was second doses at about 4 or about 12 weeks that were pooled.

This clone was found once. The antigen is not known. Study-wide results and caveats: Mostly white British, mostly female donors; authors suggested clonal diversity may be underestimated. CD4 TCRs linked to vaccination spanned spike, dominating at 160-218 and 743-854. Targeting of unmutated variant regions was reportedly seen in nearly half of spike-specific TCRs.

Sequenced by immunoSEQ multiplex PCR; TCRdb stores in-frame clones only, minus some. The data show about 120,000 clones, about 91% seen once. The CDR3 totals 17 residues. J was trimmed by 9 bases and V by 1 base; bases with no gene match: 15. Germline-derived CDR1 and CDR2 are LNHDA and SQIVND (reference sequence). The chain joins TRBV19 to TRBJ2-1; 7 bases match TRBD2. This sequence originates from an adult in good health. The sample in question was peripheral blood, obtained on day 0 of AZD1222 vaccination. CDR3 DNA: TGTGCCAGTAGTATAGGGGGACGTGGACTAGGGCGCGGTGAGCAGTTCTTC. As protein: CASSIGGRGLGRGEQFF.